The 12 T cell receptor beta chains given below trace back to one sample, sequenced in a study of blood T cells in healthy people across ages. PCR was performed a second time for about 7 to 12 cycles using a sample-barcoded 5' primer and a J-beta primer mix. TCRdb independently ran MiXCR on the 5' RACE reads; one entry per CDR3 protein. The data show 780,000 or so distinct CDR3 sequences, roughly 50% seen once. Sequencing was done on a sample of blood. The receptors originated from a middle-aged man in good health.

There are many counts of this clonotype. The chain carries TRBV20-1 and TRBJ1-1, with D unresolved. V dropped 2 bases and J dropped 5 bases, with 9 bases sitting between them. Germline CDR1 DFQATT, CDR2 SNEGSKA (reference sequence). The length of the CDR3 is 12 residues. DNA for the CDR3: TGCAGTGCTAGATTGGGGAGTACTGAAGCTTTCTTT. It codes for CSARLGSTEAFF.

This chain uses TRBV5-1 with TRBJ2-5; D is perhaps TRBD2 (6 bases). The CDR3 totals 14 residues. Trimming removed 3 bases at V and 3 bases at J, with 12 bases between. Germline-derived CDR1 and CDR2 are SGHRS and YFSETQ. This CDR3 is CASSSKGLEETQYF. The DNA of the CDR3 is TGCGCCAGCAGCTCTAAGGGACTGGAAGAGACCCAGTACTTC.

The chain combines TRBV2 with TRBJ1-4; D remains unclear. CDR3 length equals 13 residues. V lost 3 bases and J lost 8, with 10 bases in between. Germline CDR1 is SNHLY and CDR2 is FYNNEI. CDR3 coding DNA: TGTGCCAGCAGTGATGGGGTGTCAGAAAAACTGTTTTTT. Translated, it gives CASSDGVSEKLFF.

CDR3 coding DNA: TGTGCCAGCAGCCCGACGGAAAACCAGTGGGAGACCCAGTACTTC. Protein sequence: CASSPTENQWETQYF. This chain connects TRBV2 to TRBJ2-7; D call uncertain. The DNA end is a closer match to TRBJ2-5, so the J assignment may be wrong. This CDR3 has 15 residues. Per the germline V gene, CDR1 is SNHLY and CDR2 is FYNNEI.

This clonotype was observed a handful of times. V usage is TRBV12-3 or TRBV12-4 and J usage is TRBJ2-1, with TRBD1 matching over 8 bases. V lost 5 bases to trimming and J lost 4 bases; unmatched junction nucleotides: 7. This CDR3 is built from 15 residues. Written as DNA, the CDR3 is TGTGCCAGCAGTCCAGGGGACAGGAATTACAATGAGCAGTTCTTC. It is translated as CASSPGDRNYNEQFF.

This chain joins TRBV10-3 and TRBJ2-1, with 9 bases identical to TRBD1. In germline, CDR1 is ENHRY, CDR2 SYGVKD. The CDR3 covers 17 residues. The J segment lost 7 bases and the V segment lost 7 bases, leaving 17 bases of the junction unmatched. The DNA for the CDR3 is TGTGCCATCACGGGACAGGGACCTCGCGGACCCTCAAATGAGCAGTTCTTC. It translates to CAITGQGPRGPSNEQFF.

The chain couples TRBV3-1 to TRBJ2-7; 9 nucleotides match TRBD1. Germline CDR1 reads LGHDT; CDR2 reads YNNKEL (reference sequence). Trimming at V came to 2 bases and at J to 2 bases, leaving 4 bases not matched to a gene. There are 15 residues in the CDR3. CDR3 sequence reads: CASSQSRDRAYEQYF. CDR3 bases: TGTGCCAGCAGCCAAAGCCGGGACAGGGCCTACGAGCAGTACTTC.

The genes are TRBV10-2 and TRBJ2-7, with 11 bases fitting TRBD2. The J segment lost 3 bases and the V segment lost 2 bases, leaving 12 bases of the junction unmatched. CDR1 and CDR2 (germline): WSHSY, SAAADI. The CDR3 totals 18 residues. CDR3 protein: CASSEQPGLAARLYEQYF. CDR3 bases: TGCGCCAGCAGTGAGCAGCCGGGACTAGCGGCGAGACTCTACGAGCAGTACTTC.

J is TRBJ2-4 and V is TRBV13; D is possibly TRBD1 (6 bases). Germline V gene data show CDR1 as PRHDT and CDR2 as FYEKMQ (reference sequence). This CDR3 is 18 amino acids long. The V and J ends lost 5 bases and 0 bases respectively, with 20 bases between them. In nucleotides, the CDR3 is TGTGCCAGCAGCAGACGGACAGCTTTTAATGTAGCCAAAAACATTCAGTACTTC. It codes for CASSRRTAFNVAKNIQYF.

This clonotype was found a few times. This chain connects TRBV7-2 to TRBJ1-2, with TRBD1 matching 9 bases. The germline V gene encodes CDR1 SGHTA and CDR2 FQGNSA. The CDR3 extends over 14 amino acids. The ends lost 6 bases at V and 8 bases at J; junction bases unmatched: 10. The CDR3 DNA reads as TGTGCCAGCAGGGCACCGGGACAGGGATCCGGCTACACCTTC. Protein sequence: CASRAPGQGSGYTF. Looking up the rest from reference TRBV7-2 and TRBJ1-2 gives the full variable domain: GAGVSQSPSNKVTEKGKDVELRCDPISGHTALYWYRQSLGQGLEFLIYFQGNSAPDKSGLPSDRFSAERTGGSVSTLTIQRTQQEDSAVYLCASRAPGQGSGYTFGSGTRLTVV.

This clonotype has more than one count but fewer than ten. CDR3 coding DNA: TGTGCCAGCAGCCCAGTCAGAGGAGAGACCCAGTACTTC. This sequence encodes CASSPVRGETQYF. This chain connects TRBV14 to TRBJ2-5; D is undetermined. This CDR3 is 13 amino acids long. Germline CDR1 reads SGHDN; CDR2 reads FVKESK. V was pared by 4 bases and J by 4 bases, with 10 bases between.

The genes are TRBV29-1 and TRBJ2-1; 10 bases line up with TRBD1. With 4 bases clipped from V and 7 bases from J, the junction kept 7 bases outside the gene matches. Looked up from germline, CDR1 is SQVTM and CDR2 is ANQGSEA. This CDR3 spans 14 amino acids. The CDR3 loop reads CSVAETGGRNEQFF. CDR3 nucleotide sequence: TGCAGCGTTGCAGAGACAGGGGGCAGGAATGAGCAGTTCTTC.